This T cell receptor (beta chain) was found in a study of OX40 agonist ivuxolimab in advanced cancers. V dropped 3 bases and J dropped 6; count of bases not matched to a gene: 6. The germline V gene encodes CDR1 SGHNT and CDR2 YYREEE (reference sequence). The CDR3 is 14 amino acids. Produced via immunoSEQ multiplex PCR; TCRdb's table is partial and in-frame only. The data contain over 55,000 clones, under 95% of them singletons. The receptor comes from an adult with an advanced solid tumor such as melanoma, head and neck, liver or kidney cancer. This chain links TRBV5-4 with TRBJ1-2, with 9 bases lining up with TRBD1. Here the sequenced sample was CD4+ or CD8+ T cells sorted from blood, taken in a trial of the OX40 agonist ivuxolimab. The CDR3 loop is CASSSPGQGHGYTF. CDR3 sequence (DNA): TGTGCCAGCAGCTCTCCGGGACAGGGCCATGGCTACACCTTC.